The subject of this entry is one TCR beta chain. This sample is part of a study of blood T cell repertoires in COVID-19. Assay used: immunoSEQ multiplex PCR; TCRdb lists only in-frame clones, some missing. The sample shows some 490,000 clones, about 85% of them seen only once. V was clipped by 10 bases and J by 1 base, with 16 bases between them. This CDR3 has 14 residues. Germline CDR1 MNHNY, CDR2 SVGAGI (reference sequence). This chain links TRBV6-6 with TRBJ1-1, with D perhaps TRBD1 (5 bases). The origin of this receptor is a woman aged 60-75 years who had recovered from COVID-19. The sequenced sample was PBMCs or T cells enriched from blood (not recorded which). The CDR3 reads CATIRGGSNTEAFF. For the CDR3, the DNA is TGTGCCACCATACGGGGGGGATCGAACACTGAAGCTTTCTTT.